This is a list of T cell receptor beta chains from one sample in a study of T cell responses to AZD1222 COVID-19 vaccine. This table comes from immunoSEQ multiplex PCR, and its TCRdb copy is limited to in-frame clones, with some not included. Altogether about 150,000 clones are present, nearly 90% being singletons, with the ten largest covering 4.5% to 6.5%. Sequenced material: peripheral blood, taken on day 0 of AZD1222 vaccination. The origin of the receptors is an adult in good health. Both conserved end residues are part of each CDR3. D genes are given only for firm matches. Not all rows give a size; the values are once, few, many and, for expanded clones, a class.

d_call: TRBD2; clone_size: many; j_call: TRBJ2-1; v_call: TRBV6-2/TRBV6-3; cdr3_nt: TGTGCCAGCAGTTACTCGACTAGCGGGGCTTATGAGCAGTTCTTC; cdr3_aa: CASSYSTSGAYEQFF
d_call: NA; clone_size: NA; j_call: TRBJ2-6; v_call: TRBV27; cdr3_nt: TGTGCCAGCAGTCTCCGACGGGCGGTCGGTGGGGCCAACGTCCTGACTTTC; cdr3_aa: CASSLRRAVGGANVLTF
d_call: NA; clone_size: NA; j_call: TRBJ2-1; v_call: TRBV7-3; cdr3_nt: TGTGCCAGCTCCGGGGGCAGCCCCTACAATGAGCAGTTCTTC; cdr3_aa: CASSGGSPYNEQFF
d_call: TRBD1; clone_size: NA; j_call: TRBJ1-3; v_call: TRBV27; cdr3_nt: TGTGCCAGCCCCTGGGACAGGGGCTCTGGAAACACCATATATTTT; cdr3_aa: CASPWDRGSGNTIYF
d_call: NA; clone_size: few; j_call: TRBJ2-1; v_call: TRBV4-2; cdr3_nt: TGTGCCAGCAGTAAACTTGGACCGTCCATCGTCAATGAGCAGTTCTTC; cdr3_aa: CASSKLGPSIVNEQFF
d_call: NA; clone_size: NA; j_call: TRBJ1-2; v_call: TRBV11-2; cdr3_nt: TGTGCCAGCAGCTTAGGCCTCAACTATGGCTACACCTTC; cdr3_aa: CASSLGLNYGYTF
d_call: NA; clone_size: NA; j_call: TRBJ2-1; v_call: TRBV10-2; cdr3_nt: TGCGCCAGCGAGGGGGAGCGGGGCAATGAGCAGTTCTTC; cdr3_aa: CASEGERGNEQFF
d_call: NA; clone_size: once; j_call: TRBJ1-6; v_call: TRBV13; cdr3_nt: TGTGCCAGCAGCTTACTACCAGGGAATAATTCACCCCTCCACTTT; cdr3_aa: CASSLLPGNNSPLHF
d_call: TRBD2; clone_size: NA; j_call: TRBJ2-1; v_call: TRBV6-2/TRBV6-3; cdr3_nt: TGTGCCAGCAGTTACGAGGGCGGGAGGGGTAATGAGCAGTTCTTC; cdr3_aa: CASSYEGGRGNEQFF
d_call: NA; clone_size: NA; j_call: TRBJ1-1; v_call: TRBV30; cdr3_nt: TGTGCCTGTTACGCCGGACACACTGAAGCTTTCTTT; cdr3_aa: CACYAGHTEAFF
d_call: NA; clone_size: NA; j_call: TRBJ2-1; v_call: TRBV6-5; cdr3_nt: TGTGCCAGCAGTCGACTCAACAATGAGCAGTTCTTC; cdr3_aa: CASSRLNNEQFF
d_call: NA; clone_size: few; j_call: TRBJ1-1; v_call: TRBV4-3; cdr3_nt: TGCGCCAGCAGCCAAGGGACCGGAATGAACACTGAAGCTTTCTTT; cdr3_aa: CASSQGTGMNTEAFF
d_call: NA; clone_size: NA; j_call: TRBJ2-3; v_call: TRBV4-2; cdr3_nt: TGTGCCAGCAGCCGGGCCAGGTACACAGATACGCAGTATTTT; cdr3_aa: CASSRARYTDTQYF
d_call: NA; clone_size: NA; j_call: TRBJ2-7; v_call: TRBV15; cdr3_nt: TGTGCCACCAGCAGAGAAGCAGGCCCATTGGGCGAGCAGTACTTC; cdr3_aa: CATSREAGPLGEQYF
d_call: TRBD1; clone_size: NA; j_call: TRBJ1-2; v_call: TRBV10-3; cdr3_nt: TGTGCCATCAGTCCCCAACAGGGGGCTTATGGCTACACCTTC; cdr3_aa: CAISPQQGAYGYTF
d_call: NA; clone_size: NA; j_call: TRBJ1-3; v_call: TRBV2; cdr3_nt: TGTGCCAGCAGTTTTGGAAACACCATATATTTT; cdr3_aa: CASSFGNTIYF
d_call: NA; clone_size: NA; j_call: TRBJ1-1; v_call: TRBV4-1; cdr3_nt: TGCGCCAGCAGCCAAGTTTTAGGGCGGCAGGGGAGCGCTGAAGCTTTCTTT; cdr3_aa: CASSQVLGRQGSAEAFF
d_call: NA; clone_size: NA; j_call: TRBJ1-4; v_call: TRBV21-1; cdr3_nt: TGTGCCAGCAGGGCTACAGGACCACCAACTAATGAAAAACTGTTTTTT; cdr3_aa: CASRATGPPTNEKLFF
d_call: TRBD2; clone_size: NA; j_call: TRBJ2-3; v_call: TRBV3-1/TRBV3-2; cdr3_nt: TGTGCCAGCAGCCAAGCGGGTAGCGGGACCTACAAAAGCACAGATACGCAGTATTTT; cdr3_aa: CASSQAGSGTYKSTDTQYF
d_call: NA; clone_size: NA; j_call: TRBJ2-1; v_call: TRBV2; cdr3_nt: TGTGCCAGCAGGGCGACTAGTAAGGAAGTCGATGAGCAGTTCTTC; cdr3_aa: CASRATSKEVDEQFF
d_call: TRBD1; clone_size: NA; j_call: TRBJ1-4; v_call: TRBV5-1; cdr3_nt: TGCGCCAGCAGCTTGGGAAGGGGGCAGGACGAAAAACTGTTTTTT; cdr3_aa: CASSLGRGQDEKLFF
d_call: NA; clone_size: NA; j_call: TRBJ1-3; v_call: TRBV4-3; cdr3_nt: TGCGCCAGCGGACCAGACCTAGAGCAAGCTGGAAACACCATATATTTT; cdr3_aa: CASGPDLEQAGNTIYF
d_call: NA; clone_size: once; j_call: TRBJ1-1; v_call: TRBV28; cdr3_nt: TGTGCCAGCAGTTTCTTTGACAGGATGGGCACTGAAGCTTTCTTT; cdr3_aa: CASSFFDRMGTEAFF
d_call: TRBD1; clone_size: NA; j_call: TRBJ1-4; v_call: TRBV19; cdr3_nt: TGTGCCAGTAGTTCTCGGACAGGACTTTATGAAAAACTGTTTTTT; cdr3_aa: CASSSRTGLYEKLFF
d_call: NA; clone_size: NA; j_call: TRBJ1-2; v_call: TRBV21-1; cdr3_nt: TGTGCCAGCAGCAAAGCGCTCAGGGCGGACGATGGCTACACCTTC; cdr3_aa: CASSKALRADDGYTF
d_call: TRBD2; clone_size: NA; j_call: TRBJ2-1; v_call: TRBV27; cdr3_nt: TGTGCCAGCAGTTACTCCCGGACTAGCGGGAGCAAGCAGTTCTTC; cdr3_aa: CASSYSRTSGSKQFF
d_call: NA; clone_size: NA; j_call: TRBJ2-5; v_call: TRBV10-1; cdr3_nt: TGCGCCAGCAGCTCGGGCTCCAGGGTCGGGACCCAGTACTTC; cdr3_aa: CASSSGSRVGTQYF
d_call: TRBD2; clone_size: NA; j_call: TRBJ2-1; v_call: TRBV4-3; cdr3_nt: TGCGCCAGCAGCCAAGATATAGGACTAGCCTACAATGAGCAGTTCTTC; cdr3_aa: CASSQDIGLAYNEQFF
d_call: NA; clone_size: NA; j_call: TRBJ2-1; v_call: TRBV7-9; cdr3_nt: TGTGCCAGCAGCTTAGCTGGTCATGAGCAGTTCTTC; cdr3_aa: CASSLAGHEQFF
d_call: NA; clone_size: NA; j_call: TRBJ2-7; v_call: TRBV19; cdr3_nt: TGTGCCAGTAGTCCTCTCCCGACCGGGATCTCCTACGAGCAGTACTTC; cdr3_aa: CASSPLPTGISYEQYF
d_call: NA; clone_size: NA; j_call: TRBJ2-3; v_call: TRBV28; cdr3_nt: TGTGCCAGCAGTTTATACGCCGATACGCAGTATTTT; cdr3_aa: CASSLYADTQYF
d_call: TRBD1; clone_size: NA; j_call: TRBJ1-2; v_call: TRBV6-5; cdr3_nt: TGTGCCAGCAGGGAGACAGGGGGTTCGGTTGGCTACACCTTC; cdr3_aa: CASRETGGSVGYTF